The 10 T cell receptor beta chains presented below share a single source sample, sequenced in a study of shared clonotypes between healthy human individuals. Sequencing was performed with immunoSEQ multiplex PCR; in TCRdb, only in-frame clones are kept and a portion is missing. The data contain under 1,900,000 clones, approximately 98.5% of them singletons. Sequencing used naive CD4+ T cells sorted from blood. Subset indicated: CD45RA+ positively selected. The receptors derive from a young man in good health.

The chain combines TRBV18 with TRBJ2-3, with D perhaps TRBD1 (6 bases). The CDR3 has 14 residues. With 5 bases removed from V and 2 bases from J, the gap between germline ends came to 11 bases. Germline lookup yields CDR1 KGHSH and CDR2 LQKENI. The CDR3 DNA reads TGTGCCAGCTCAAAACAGGGAATCACAGATACGCAGTATTTT. Its protein is CASSKQGITDTQYF.

The chain uses TRBV9 and TRBJ1-1; 7 bases are shared with TRBD1. The CDR3 runs 14 residues. Trimming took 7 bases from V and 2 from J; bases not matched to a gene: 8. The germline gives CDR1 SGDLS, CDR2 YYNGEE. Here the CDR3 reads CASGQVLVNTEAFF. The CDR3 nucleotides are TGTGCCAGCGGACAGGTGCTTGTTAACACTGAAGCTTTCTTT.

This chain links TRBV5-5 with TRBJ1-5; no firm D call. CDR1 is SGHKS, CDR2 YYEKEE, per germline (reference sequence). The CDR3 runs to 15 residues. Trimming shortened V by 2 bases and J by 6 bases, and 15 bases separated the two germline ends. CDR3 coding DNA: TGTGCCAGCAGCTTAACCGTCGGGGTAAGTCAGCCCCAGCATTTT. Translation: CASSLTVGVSQPQHF.

This rearrangement joins TRBV11-2 to TRBJ2-7; D ambiguous. This CDR3 region has 12 residues. Trimming shortened V by 3 bases and J by 2 bases, and 5 bases separated the two germline ends. CDR1 is SGHAT and CDR2 is FQNNGV in the germline V gene. Here the CDR3 reads CASSFPPYEQYF. CDR3 DNA sequence: TGTGCCAGCAGCTTTCCCCCCTACGAGCAGTACTTC.

This clone was counted a single time. The same CDR3 can be traced to other DNA sequences in this sample. The rearrangement joins TRBV5-1 to TRBJ2-7; 9 bases fit TRBD2. This CDR3 contains 14 residues. Germline-derived CDR1 and CDR2 are SGHRS and YFSETQ. Trimming cost V 4 bases and J 0 bases; bases outside gene matches: 2. CDR3 sequence (DNA): TGCGCCAGCAGCCTTAGCGGGAGCTCCTACGAGCAGTACTTC. Its protein product is CASSLSGSSYEQYF. The full variable domain, with the rest looked up from reference TRBV5-1 and TRBJ2-7, is KAGVTQTPRYLIKTRGQQVTLSCSPISGHRSVSWYQQTPGQGLQFLFEYFSETQRNKGNFPGRFSGRQFSNSRSEMNVSTLELGDSALYLCASSLSGSSYEQYFGPGTRLTVT.

The rearrangement joins TRBV5-4 to TRBJ1-4, with D uncertain. Germline-derived CDR1 and CDR2 are SGHNT and YYREEE (reference sequence). The length of the CDR3 is 13 residues. Deletions cut 1 base from V and 10 bases from J, with 11 bases between. The CDR3 here is CASSLKVDGKLFF. The CDR3, as DNA: TGTGCCAGCAGCTTGAAAGTGGACGGAAAACTGTTTTTT.

V and J are TRBV28 and TRBJ2-3, with a weak D call TRBD2 (6 bases). There are 15 residues in the CDR3. Trimming shortened V by 2 bases and J by 2 bases, and 11 bases separated the two germline ends. From germline, CDR1 is MDHEN and CDR2 SYDVKM. In DNA, the CDR3 is TGTGCCAGCAGTTTAAGCGGGCGGCCCACAGATACGCAGTATTTT. Its protein product is CASSLSGRPTDTQYF.

The rearrangement uses TRBV7-9 and TRBJ2-5; 9 bases are a match to TRBD1. Germline values: CDR1 SEHNR, CDR2 FQNEAQ (reference sequence). There are 14 residues in the CDR3. J gave up 3 bases and V 5 bases, and 4 bases lay outside the gene matches. As DNA, the CDR3 is TGTGCCAGCAGCCGCCGGGACAGGGAAGAGACCCAGTACTTC. Translating it yields CASSRRDREETQYF.

V usage is TRBV7-2 and J usage is TRBJ2-1; D gene ambiguous. This CDR3 spans 12 amino acids. Trimming stripped 5 bases from V and 2 bases from J, with 4 bases between. Germline V gene lookup returns CDR1 SGHTA and CDR2 FQGNSA. The CDR3 sequence is CASSPTYNEQFF. In DNA form, the CDR3 reads TGTGCCAGCAGCCCTACCTACAATGAGCAGTTCTTC.

The V and J genes are TRBV5-1 and TRBJ1-3; maybe TRBD1 (6 bases). Germline V gene sequence: CDR1 SGHRS, CDR2 YFSETQ. The CDR3 is 14 amino acids. The V end was cut by 0 bases, the J end by 3 bases, with 7 bases between. The CDR3 DNA follows: TGCGCCAGCAGCTTGGGACAGGTTGGAAACACCATATATTTT. Translation gives CASSLGQVGNTIYF.